This T cell receptor (beta chain) derives from a study of human T cells and chemical hapten exposure. Study-wide context: In the sensitization step, 2% DPC was placed on approximately 2 cm by approximately 2 cm of upper inner arm skin. Small volume differences among pooled libraries mainly caused per-sample TCR yield variation. Patients had diphenylcyclopropenone applied to the scalp weekly throughout the roughly 22-week study.

The CDR3 runs to 15 residues. Germline-derived CDR1 and CDR2 are ENHRY and SYGVKD. V lost 0 bases, J lost 4 bases, and 12 bases lay in between. MiXCR, applied by TCRdb to the RACE reads, yields one record per CDR3 protein. Here the sample spans more than 300,000 distinct CDR3 sequences, 5.5% being singletons. Time point denoted: pre-sensitization, week 0. Noted treatment: therapeutic diphenylcyclopropenone sensitization with weekly scalp DPC. It was unfractionated whole blood from which total RNA was extracted. The sequencing used whole blood, collected in connection with sensitization to the hapten diphenylcyclopropenone (DPC). The receptor's source is a woman between 18 and 29 years old with alopecia areata. Some clones in this sample may be carry-over from other donors' samples. V is TRBV10-3 and J is TRBJ1-2; perhaps TRBD1 as D (6 bases). CDR3 amino acids: CAISESQGRGYGYTF. The CDR3 region has the DNA TGTGCCATCAGTGAGTCGCAGGGCAGGGGCTATGGCTACACCTTC.